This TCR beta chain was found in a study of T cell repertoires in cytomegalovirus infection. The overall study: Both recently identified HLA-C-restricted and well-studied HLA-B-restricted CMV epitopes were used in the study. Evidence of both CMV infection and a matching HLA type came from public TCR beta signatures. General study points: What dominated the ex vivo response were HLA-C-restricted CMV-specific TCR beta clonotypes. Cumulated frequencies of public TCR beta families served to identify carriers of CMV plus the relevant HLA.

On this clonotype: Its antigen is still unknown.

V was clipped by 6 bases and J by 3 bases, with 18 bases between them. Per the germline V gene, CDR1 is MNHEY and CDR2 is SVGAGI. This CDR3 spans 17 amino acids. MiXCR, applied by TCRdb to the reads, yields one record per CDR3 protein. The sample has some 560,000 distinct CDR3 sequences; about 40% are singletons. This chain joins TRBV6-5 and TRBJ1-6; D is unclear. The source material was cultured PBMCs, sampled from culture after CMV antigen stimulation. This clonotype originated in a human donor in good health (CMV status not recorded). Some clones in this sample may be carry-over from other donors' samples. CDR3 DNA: TGTGCCAGCAGCCATCGGAATTCCCCCTACTATAATTCACCCCTCCACTTT. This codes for CASSHRNSPYYNSPLHF.